This T cell receptor beta chain was sequenced during a study of blood T cell repertoires in COVID-19. Germline loops: CDR1 ENHRY, CDR2 SYGVKD. This CDR3 spans 16 amino acids. V dropped 2 bases and J dropped 6; count of bases not matched to a gene: 8. Those enrolled in Seattle joined during active infection and were followed longitudinally afterward. Original analysis: Amplified reference gene primers provided the basis for estimating nucleated cell counts. Libraries were prepared by immunoSEQ multiplex PCR; TCRdb keeps only in-frame clonotypes and omits some of them. The V and J calls and clone size were taken over from that table, and D and trimming were inferred from the DNA. Of roughly 160,000 clones in the sample, roughly 86% were seen once.

Material: peripheral blood. The chain couples TRBV10-3 to TRBJ2-3; 10 bases fit TRBD2. The clonotype was recovered from a man in his 60s with COVID-19, enrolled during active disease. This CDR3 is CAISETPSGSADTQYF. In DNA, the CDR3 is TGTGCCATCAGTGAGACCCCTAGCGGGAGTGCGGATACGCAGTATTTT.